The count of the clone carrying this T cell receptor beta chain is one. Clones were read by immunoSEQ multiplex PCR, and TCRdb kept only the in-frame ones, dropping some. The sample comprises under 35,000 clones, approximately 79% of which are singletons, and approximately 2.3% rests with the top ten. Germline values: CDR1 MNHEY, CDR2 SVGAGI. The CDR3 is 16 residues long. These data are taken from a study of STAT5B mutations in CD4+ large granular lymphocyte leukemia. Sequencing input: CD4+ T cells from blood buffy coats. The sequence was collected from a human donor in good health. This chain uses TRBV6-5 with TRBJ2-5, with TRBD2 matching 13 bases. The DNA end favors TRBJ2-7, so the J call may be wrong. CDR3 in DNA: TGTGCCAGCAGTTACAAGCGGACTAGCGGGAGTGGCGAGCAGTACTTC. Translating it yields CASSYKRTSGSGEQYF.